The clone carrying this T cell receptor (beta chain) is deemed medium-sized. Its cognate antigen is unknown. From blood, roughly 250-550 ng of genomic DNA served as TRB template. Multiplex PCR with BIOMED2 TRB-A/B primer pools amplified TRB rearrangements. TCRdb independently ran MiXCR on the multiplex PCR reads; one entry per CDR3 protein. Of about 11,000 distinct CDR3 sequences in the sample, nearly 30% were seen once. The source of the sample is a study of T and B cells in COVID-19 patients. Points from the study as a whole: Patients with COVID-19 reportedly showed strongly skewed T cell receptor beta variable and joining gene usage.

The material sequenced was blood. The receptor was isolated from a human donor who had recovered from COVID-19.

CDR3 nucleotides: TGTGCCAGCAGTTACTCGCTGTCCGGGGCCAACGTCCTGACTTTC. Translating it yields CASSYSLSGANVLTF. The rearrangement uses TRBV6-5 and TRBJ2-6; D is uncertain. CDR3 length: 15 amino acids. Germline CDR1 reads MNHEY; CDR2 reads SVGAGI. The V gene lost 0 bases and the J gene lost 4 bases, with 7 bases spanning the gap.